Listed here is a single T cell receptor (beta chain). What this receptor recognizes is not known. Per-base quality was not reported, and no clone a single base away is much larger than it. Full-length TCR variable regions were amplified by 5' RACE PCR with constant-region reverse primers, and semi-nested PCR with Nested Universal Primer A was subsequently performed. Using the ReliaPrep RNA Cell Miniprep System, total RNA was extracted, and the SMARTer RACE 5'/3' Kit was then used to reverse transcribe the RNA into 5'RACE-ready cDNA. Multiplex adaptors were used to barcode the full-length TCR alpha and beta libraries, which were then sequenced on an Illumina MiSeq. Per the authors' processing: For each of nine subset-tissue groups, sequencing data from the five patients were pooled, and the groups were then compared using unsupervised clustering of TCR gene usage. Repertoire similarity was calculated with the Morisita-Horn index, weighting shared sequences by their contribution to each repertoire. TCRdb handled the public reads itself, with Q25 trimming in fastp and clone calling in MiXCR, and kept productive beta chains. Rows are unified per CDR3 protein, each entry keeping the most common DNA and genes. For this entry, the V and J calls and clone size follow TCRdb and not the study's own pipeline. Across this sample there are about 10,000 distinct CDR3 sequences, with 40% to 55% seen only once. Jointly, the top ten make up roughly 12% of the sample.

To purify naive CD4+ T cells, the Miltenyi Naive CD4+ T Cell Isolation kit was used, and CD25 microbeads served to deplete Tregs. Tregs, naive and memory CD4+ T cells from tumor, blood and ipsilateral draining lymph nodes of about five breast cancer patients underwent full-length TCR alpha and beta sequencing. Tumor tissue and lymph nodes obtained by ipsilateral axillary dissection were perfused with PBS, cut into small pieces and digested using collagenase I and hyaluronidase. FACS confirmed that the sorted cell populations were more than 90% pure. From the germline V gene, CDR1 is LGHNA and CDR2 is YSLEER. The V and J ends are trimmed by 0 bases and 2 bases, leaving 13 bases between them. The CDR3 goes from the cysteine to the phenylalanine over 16 residues. Only CDR3 DNA remains: 48 bases, in frame from the first base. This sample stems from a study (dated by TCRdb to about 2015). For the study in its entirety: The study tested whether tumor-infiltrating Tregs in breast cancer are recruited from blood Tregs or converted in situ from other CD4+ T cell subsets.

On the study overall, not on this receptor specifically: The greatest overlap of tumor-infiltrating Treg TCR alpha and beta sequences was with tumor naive CD4+ T cells, followed next by blood naive CD4+ T cells. Tumor memory CD4+ T cell TCR gene usage was found to cluster with blood and lymph node memory CD4+ cells and with lymph node naive CD4+ cells. The larger-cohort validation was restricted to a single TCR beta V-J rearrangement rather than whole repertoires.

This TCR derives from a female donor with breast cancer. The chain joins TRBV4-3 to TRBJ2-5, with TRBD1 as a weak D call on 6 bases. The specimen was tumor-infiltrating naive CD4+ T cells sorted from the breast tumor. The sample's cell subset or site, from its label and the paper: naive CD4+ T cells, CD4+CD45RA+CD25-. The DNA reads as follows: TGCGCCAGCAGCCAAGACCTCCGGACAGAACAAGAGACCCAGTACTTC. This yields the protein CASSQDLRTEQETQYF.